This T cell receptor (beta chain) emerged from a study of blood T cell repertoires in COVID-19. Study details: The samples span acute and convalescent COVID-19 from the United States, Italy and Spain. In each case, the material was cDNA or gDNA derived from T cells, B-cell-depleted T cells, or PBMCs.

This clone was seen a handful of times. The CDR3 is 12 residues long. CDR1 GTSNPN and CDR2 SVGIG come from the germline V gene (reference sequence). V was clipped by 2 bases and J by 5 bases, with 6 bases between them. Original data processing: Nucleated cell number was recorded as an estimate derived from reference gene primer amplification. Assay: immunoSEQ multiplex PCR; the TCRdb copy retains only in-frame clones and omits some. V and J calls and clone size come straight from that table; D and trimming were deduced from the DNA. The data show 45,000 to 70,000 clones, roughly 80% seen once. The sample consisted of peripheral blood. The TCR sequence derives from a woman older than 75 with acute or convalescent COVID-19. This chain uses TRBV30 with TRBJ2-2, with D possibly matching TRBD2 (5 bases). This CDR3 is CAWSRGTGELFF. In nucleotides, the CDR3 is TGTGCCTGGAGTCGGGGAACCGGGGAGCTGTTTTTT.